This TCR beta chain originates from a study of T cells in Graves' hyperthyroidism and ophthalmopathy. General observations from the study: Using 13 V-J features, a model discriminated ophthalmopathy from stable hyperthyroidism.

Reasons for excluding patients were uncontrolled infection, other autoimmune disease, pregnancy or lactation. Clinical symptoms, serum thyroxine, TRAb, thyroid ultrasound and orbital computed tomography established diagnosis. The authors took PBMCs from roughly 9.5 ml fresh peripheral blood. Researchers took RNA transcripts and amplified the TCR beta CDR3 regions from them. First-round RT-PCR targeting the TCR CDR3 was performed with the HTBI primer set. MiXCR, run by TCRdb on the multiplex PCR reads, gives a single entry per CDR3 protein. The repertoire holds a few hundred thousand distinct CDR3 sequences, with around 15% as singletons. To note about this clonotype: Its matching antigen is unknown.

The CDR3 is 13 residues long. Germline V lookup: CDR1 MNHGY, CDR2 SVAAGI. V was cut by 3 bases and J by 11 bases, with 14 bases left in between. The clonotype originates from a middle-aged woman with Graves' ophthalmopathy. The chain has TRBV6-9 and TRBJ1-3; D unclear. The material sequenced was blood. The CDR3: CASSYDPGGAIYF. The CDR3 nucleotides are TGTGCCAGCAGTTACGACCCTGGAGGAGCCATATATTTT.